This is a list of T cell receptor beta chains from one sample in a study of cytomegalovirus exposure and HLA in healthy donors. TCRdb keeps only in-frame clones here, not all; method: immunoSEQ multiplex PCR. The sample consists of 130,000 or so clones, roughly three quarters of them appearing once. The material sequenced was PBMCs. These receptors were obtained from a woman aged 60 to 75 in good health and CMV-seronegative. Both conserved end residues are part of each CDR3. The order of the fields is V gene, J gene, D gene, clone size, CDR3 protein, CDR3 DNA. The D gene is left open where the match is weak. Clone size is given for some rows only: seen once, a few or many times, or a class if the clone is expanded.

TRBV5-4	TRBJ2-5	TRBD2	-	CASSLGGGRGGETQYF	TGTGCCAGCAGCTTGGGGGGCGGGAGGGGGGGAGAGACCCAGTACTTC
TRBV7-8	TRBJ2-3	-	once	CASSLPRGRQTDTQYF	TGTGCCAGCAGCTTACCCCGTGGCAGGCAAACAGATACGCAGTATTTT
TRBV28	TRBJ2-7	-	once	CASSPDRDYEQYF	TGTGCCAGCAGCCCCGACAGAGACTACGAGCAGTACTTC
TRBV5-1	TRBJ2-7	TRBD1	few	CASSPGDSKVYEQYF	TGCGCCAGCAGCCCTGGGGACAGTAAAGTCTACGAGCAGTACTTC
TRBV7-8	TRBJ2-7	TRBD2	few	CASSDPGLTAYEQYF	TGTGCCAGCAGCGACCCGGGACTAACTGCCTACGAGCAGTACTTC
TRBV7-2	TRBJ1-1	-	-	CASSAPGRIEAFF	TGTGCCAGCAGCGCCCCTGGGAGGATTGAAGCTTTCTTT
TRBV5-1	TRBJ2-2	TRBD1	-	CASSLFGLGRQGEAGELFF	TGCGCCAGCAGCTTATTCGGTTTAGGGCGACAGGGTGAGGCCGGGGAGCTGTTTTTT
TRBV5-6	TRBJ2-7	TRBD1	few	CASSLVGQGPYEQYF	TGTGCCAGCAGCTTGGTGGGACAGGGGCCCTACGAGCAGTACTTC
TRBV7-9	TRBJ1-1	TRBD1	-	CSSSQGQGAFMNTEAFF	TGTTCCAGCAGCCAGGGACAGGGGGCATTTATGAACACTGAAGCTTTCTTT
TRBV27	TRBJ1-5	-	-	CASSLQYNQPQHF	TGTGCCAGCAGTTTGCAGTACAATCAGCCCCAGCATTTT
TRBV18	TRBJ2-5	-	-	CASSPGLEETQYF	TGTGCCAGCTCACCAGGGCTCGAGGAGACCCAGTACTTC
TRBV5-1	TRBJ1-5	-	-	CASSLDGSVRPQHF	TGCGCCAGCAGCTTGGACGGCAGCGTTAGGCCCCAGCATTTT
TRBV5-4	TRBJ1-1	-	few	CASSLFVQPTEAFF	TGTGCCAGCAGCTTGTTCGTACAGCCGACTGAAGCTTTCTTT
TRBV7-9	TRBJ2-3	-	-	CASSSNRSGWDTQYF	TGTGCCAGCAGCTCCAATCGGAGCGGATGGGATACGCAGTATTTT
TRBV28	TRBJ2-1	TRBD2	-	CASSRTSASSYNEQFF	TGTGCCAGCAGCCGAACTAGCGCGAGCTCCTACAATGAGCAGTTCTTC
TRBV2	TRBJ2-7	TRBD2	-	CASGGYEQYF	TGTGCCTCGGGAGGGTACGAGCAGTACTTC
TRBV9	TRBJ2-1	TRBD1	-	CASSPTLTGGNYNEQFF	TGTGCCAGCAGCCCTACCCTGACAGGGGGCAACTACAATGAGCAGTTCTTC
TRBV7-9	TRBJ2-5	TRBD2	few	CSSSLAGGPVGETQYF	TGTTCCAGCAGCTTAGCGGGGGGGCCCGTCGGGGAGACCCAGTACTTC
TRBV2	TRBJ2-5	TRBD1	-	CASRKPPGGETQYF	TGTGCCAGCAGAAAGCCGCCAGGGGGAGAGACCCAGTACTTC
TRBV10-2	TRBJ2-1	-	few	CASSDVGGSYNEQFF	TGCGCCAGCAGTGATGTGGGAGGTTCCTACAATGAGCAGTTCTTC
TRBV28	TRBJ1-2	-	-	CASSLSPGSYYGYTF	TGTGCCAGCAGTTTATCCCCAGGGTCTTACTATGGCTACACCTTC
TRBV7-3	TRBJ2-2	-	-	CASSLSSNGVTGELFF	TGTGCCAGCAGCTTAAGCTCAAACGGGGTCACCGGGGAGCTGTTTTTT
TRBV7-9	TRBJ1-5	-	-	CSSSSGGGSFGQPQHF	TGTTCCAGCAGCTCCGGAGGAGGTTCTTTTGGTCAGCCCCAGCATTTT
TRBV11-3	TRBJ2-7	-	once	CASSLAGYEQYF	TGTGCCAGCAGCTTAGCGGGCTACGAGCAGTACTTC
TRBV28	TRBJ2-7	TRBD2	-	CASGTSGRSYEQYF	TGTGCCAGCGGGACTAGCGGGAGATCCTACGAGCAGTACTTC
TRBV5-4	TRBJ2-1	-	-	CASSLPQDLGQFF	TGTGCCAGCAGCCTCCCACAGGATCTGGGGCAGTTCTTC
TRBV9	TRBJ2-5	TRBD2	-	CASSPAGGVETQYF	TGTGCCAGCAGCCCCGCCGGGGGGGTGGAGACCCAGTACTTC
TRBV28	TRBJ1-2	-	-	CASSLSGSGRDGYTF	TGTGCCAGCAGTTTATCTGGGTCAGGGCGTGATGGCTACACCTTC
TRBV6-4	TRBJ1-1	-	few	CASSKDTGYTEAFF	TGTGCCAGCAGTAAAGATACAGGGTACACTGAAGCTTTCTTT
TRBV18	TRBJ2-2	TRBD1	few	CASSPQGVNMDTGELFF	TGTGCCAGCTCACCCCAGGGGGTTAATATGGACACCGGGGAGCTGTTTTTT
TRBV7-9	TRBJ2-7	TRBD1	-	CASSPPRMGTGIYEQYF	TGTGCCAGCAGCCCCCCACGGATGGGGACAGGGATATACGAGCAGTACTTC
TRBV29-1	TRBJ2-3	TRBD2	-	CSVEDRWTSGTTDTQYF	TGCAGCGTTGAAGATCGGTGGACTAGCGGGACCACAGATACGCAGTATTTT
TRBV29-1	TRBJ2-7	TRBD1	-	CSVETGGLYEQYF	TGCAGCGTTGAAACAGGGGGCCTCTACGAGCAGTACTTC
TRBV5-1	TRBJ1-4	TRBD1	once	CASSLRGPATNEKLFF	TGCGCCAGCAGCTTGAGGGGGCCTGCAACTAATGAAAAACTGTTTTTT
TRBV5-1	TRBJ1-6	TRBD1	-	CASSLGQGNSPLHF	TGCGCCAGCAGCCTCGGACAGGGGAATTCACCCCTCCACTTT
TRBV28	TRBJ1-6	TRBD1	-	CASSVPGQGDNSPLHF	TGTGCCAGCAGCGTCCCGGGACAGGGGGATAATTCACCCCTCCACTTT
TRBV28	TRBJ1-4	-	-	CASSLLGDSLNEKLFF	TGTGCCAGCAGTTTACTAGGGGACTCACTCAATGAAAAACTGTTTTTT
TRBV5-1	TRBJ1-2	TRBD1	-	CASTHTGTASGYTF	TGCGCCAGCACCCATACCGGGACAGCTAGCGGCTACACCTTC
TRBV19	TRBJ1-1	TRBD1	-	CASTPGQGAPATEAFF	TGTGCCAGTACCCCGGGACAGGGGGCCCCGGCGACTGAAGCTTTCTTT
TRBV10-1	TRBJ1-2	TRBD1	-	CASSFDRATGYTF	TGCGCCAGCAGTTTCGACAGGGCAACCGGCTACACCTTC
TRBV28	TRBJ1-4	-	-	CASSQGNWGEKLFF	TGTGCCAGCAGTCAGGGGAATTGGGGTGAAAAACTGTTTTTT
TRBV7-9	TRBJ2-1	-	once	CASSLGGGNEQFF	TGTGCCAGCAGCTTAGGAGGAGGTAATGAGCAGTTCTTC
TRBV7-9	TRBJ2-1	TRBD2	-	CSSSLVSGGHNEQFF	TGTTCCAGCAGCTTAGTAAGCGGGGGCCACAATGAGCAGTTCTTC
TRBV19	TRBJ2-1	TRBD1	-	CASSPPPGGSYNEQFF	TGTGCCAGTAGTCCTCCCCCAGGGGGCTCCTACAATGAGCAGTTCTTC
TRBV11-2	TRBJ1-2	TRBD1	-	CASSSPGGGYTF	TGTGCCAGCAGCTCCCCAGGGGGTGGCTACACCTTC
TRBV19	TRBJ1-1	TRBD1	-	CASRGDRGRNTEAFF	TGTGCCAGTAGAGGGGACAGGGGAAGAAACACTGAAGCTTTCTTT
TRBV7-3	TRBJ2-3	TRBD2	-	CASSLASGGASDTQYF	TGTGCCAGCAGCTTAGCTAGCGGGGGGGCCTCAGATACGCAGTATTTT